Detailed here is one T cell receptor beta chain. The V gene's germline CDR1 is MNHEY and CDR2 SVGAGI. Trimming stripped 6 bases from V and 9 bases from J, with 9 bases between. CDR3 size: 12 residues. The source of the sample is a study of blood T cell repertoires in COVID-19. The wider study: Acute and convalescent COVID-19 specimens originated in the United States, Italy and Spain. The cDNA or gDNA used as material had been derived from T cells, B-cell-depleted T cells, or PBMCs.

The authors' processing: Estimates of nucleated cell counts were drawn from the amplification of reference gene primers. Some clones are missing from TCRdb's copy, which holds only in-frame ones; the method was immunoSEQ multiplex PCR. For V, J and clone size, that table is used; D and trimming come from the DNA. Of fewer than 350,000 clones listed, 70% to 90% were seen once; the top ten hold 7.2%. The chain links TRBV6-5 to TRBJ1-6, with D unclear. This receptor was obtained from a human donor in a cohort sampled during active COVID-19. Source material: peripheral blood. The CDR3 DNA is TGTGCCAGCAGCCTGGGCTTTTCACCCCTCCACTTT. The encoded protein is CASSLGFSPLHF.